A selection of T cell receptor beta chains follows, all from one sample in a study of cytomegalovirus exposure and HLA in healthy donors. The table came from immunoSEQ multiplex PCR; TCRdb's copy has only in-frame clones and leaves some out. The sample shows 100,000 to 150,000 clones, 76% of them seen only once. Material for sequencing was PBMCs. The receptors were sampled from a man aged 50-59 years in good health and CMV-seropositive. The CDR3 runs from the conserved cysteine through the conserved F or W. D genes are given only for firm matches. Clone size is shown for a subset of rows, as once, few, many or a class of expanded clone.

19 TRBJ2-1 few TRBV4-1 TRBD2 TGCGCCAGCAGCCAAGGTGGACTAGCGGGAGTGAGGACCTACAATGAGCAGTTCTTC CASSQGGLAGVRTYNEQFF
11 TRBJ1-2 once TRBV10-3 . TGTGCCACCTACAGGGCTCATGGCTACACCTTC CATYRAHGYTF
14 TRBJ2-3 few TRBV4-2 . TGTGCCAGCAGCTATGGCGGGAACACAGATACGCAGTATTTT CASSYGGNTDTQYF
14 TRBJ1-4 few TRBV2 . TGTGCCAGCAGTGTTTTACTAGGAGGTGAAAAACTGTTTTTT CASSVLLGGEKLFF
16 TRBJ2-5 . TRBV19 . TGTGCCAGTACCCCCTTTTATAGTTTGGAGTATGTGACCCAGTACTTC CASTPFYSLEYVTQYF
15 TRBJ2-7 . TRBV4-2 TRBD2 TGTGCCAGCAGCCAAACGGCTAGCGGTTCCTACGAGCAGTACTTC CASSQTASGSYEQYF
14 TRBJ1-2 . TRBV6-6 TRBD1 TGTGCCAGCAGTTACTCGGGGACAGAAGGGGGCTACACCTTC CASSYSGTEGGYTF
15 TRBJ1-2 . TRBV10-3 . TGTGCCAGCAAAGGGGAATCGGTTACTAACTATGGCTACACCTTC CASKGESVTNYGYTF
14 TRBJ2-7 . TRBV12-5 . TGTGCTAGTGCCCTCGGAGGGGAAATGGACGAGCAGTACTTC CASALGGEMDEQYF
16 TRBJ1-3 . TRBV28 TRBD1 TGTGCCAGCAGTTTCCGGACAGGGGGGTCTGGAAACACCATATATTTT CASSFRTGGSGNTIYF
14 TRBJ2-1 . TRBV27 TRBD2 TGTGCCAGCAGTTTGACTAGCGGCGTTGGTGAGCAGTTCTTC CASSLTSGVGEQFF
15 TRBJ2-7 . TRBV6-1 . TGTGCCAGCAGTGAAGGAGTTAGCGTCCCCTACGAGCAGTACTTC CASSEGVSVPYEQYF
13 TRBJ2-1 . TRBV6-5 . TGTGCCAGCACCACCCTAGATGGGTATGAGCAGTTCTTC CASTTLDGYEQFF
16 TRBJ2-1 . TRBV7-2 . TGTGCCAGCAGCTTAGAACGCGTCTCCCGCTACAATGAGCAGTTCTTC CASSLERVSRYNEQFF
14 TRBJ2-1 . TRBV29-1 . TGCAGCGTTGCCCGACAGGTCCGGACCAATGAGCAGTTCTTC CSVARQVRTNEQFF
12 TRBJ1-1 . TRBV5-6 . TGTGCCAGCACAACGAGGAACACTGAAGCTTTCTTT CASTTRNTEAFF
15 TRBJ1-2 . TRBV7-9 . TGTGCCAGCAGAGACGGGAGCCTTCCTAACTATGGCTACACCTTC CASRDGSLPNYGYTF
15 TRBJ1-5 . TRBV18 . TGTGCCAGCTCACCAGCGGGGGTGAACAATCAGCCCCAGCATTTT CASSPAGVNNQPQHF
17 TRBJ1-2 . TRBV4-1 TRBD1 TGCGCCAGCAGCCAAGATGAGAGAGACAGGGGATTAGATGGCTACACCTTC CASSQDERDRGLDGYTF
14 TRBJ2-7 few TRBV6-5 . TGTGCCAGCAAATCCGGAACCCACGGCGGCGAGCAGTACTTC CASKSGTHGGEQYF
16 TRBJ2-7 . TRBV5-1 . TGCGCCAGCAGCTTGGTAGGAGCTAGCGACTCTGGGGAGCAGTACTTC CASSLVGASDSGEQYF
13 TRBJ2-5 . TRBV10-2 . TGCGCCAGCAGTGAGCCCCGTGGCGGGGCCCAGTACTTC CASSEPRGGAQYF
12 TRBJ1-1 once TRBV10-3 . TGTGCCATCGCCCAGGAGAACACTGAAGCTTTCTTT CAIAQENTEAFF
15 TRBJ1-4 once TRBV5-5 TRBD1 TGTGCCAGCAGCTTAGGACAGGGCCTTAATGAAAAACTGTTTTTT CASSLGQGLNEKLFF
13 TRBJ1-1 . TRBV2 . TGTGCCAGCACAGTCGACAGCAACACTGAAGCTTTCTTT CASTVDSNTEAFF
13 TRBJ2-3 . TRBV5-1 . TGCGCCAGCAGCGGACAAGAAGCGAAGAGGCAGTATTTT CASSGQEAKRQYF
18 TRBJ2-3 . TRBV7-9 TRBD2 TGTGCCAGCAGCTTAGTGGTCATAGCGGGAGGAGGTGCAGATACGCAGTATTTT CASSLVVIAGGGADTQYF
11 TRBJ2-1 . TRBV28 TRBD2 TGTGCCAGCAGTTTACAGGGAGGGAGTTTCTTC CASSLQGGSFF
16 TRBJ2-7 . TRBV2 TRBD1 TGTGCCAGCAGTGTACCAACCAGGGACAGGGGACACGAGCAGTACTTC CASSVPTRDRGHEQYF
14 TRBJ2-1 . TRBV27 TRBD2 TGTGCCAGCAGTTTTCCGGGGGGAGGCGGGATCGCGTTCTTC CASSFPGGGGIAFF
14 TRBJ1-2 . TRBV5-8 . TGTGCCAGCAGCTTGGAGGCAGGGCGTTATGGCTACACCTTC CASSLEAGRYGYTF
14 TRBJ1-3 . TRBV6-5 . TGTGCCAGCAGCCGGGGAGGCTCTGGAAACACCATATATTTT CASSRGGSGNTIYF
13 TRBJ1-4 once TRBV6-6 . TGTGCCAGCAGGGCGAGGCCGGGGGAAAAACTGTTTTTT CASRARPGEKLFF
15 TRBJ1-2 few TRBV11-3 TRBD1 TGTGCCAGCAGCGGTAACAGGGGAGCTAACTATGGCTACACCTTC CASSGNRGANYGYTF
12 TRBJ2-7 few TRBV7-2 TRBD1 TGTGCCAGCAGCTTAGATGAGGGGGCGCAGTACTTC CASSLDEGAQYF